The clone carrying this T cell receptor beta chain came up a few times. The target antigen is unknown. The CDR3 has 14 amino acids. From germline, CDR1 is SGHAT and CDR2 FQDESV (reference sequence). V was trimmed by 3 bases and J by 2 bases, leaving 9 bases between them. This sample is part of a study of T cells after yellow fever vaccination. TCRdb re-called the 5' RACE reads with MiXCR, one entry per CDR3 protein. The table has about 300,000 distinct CDR3 sequences, about 6.9% seen once. Study-level results: The CD4 compartment and the CD8 compartment contained a small share of clonotypes in common. Most clones from primary vaccination were detected again post-booster (about 95% CD4, 88% CD8). The presence of abundant clonotypes contaminating from the bulk population was possible in FACS-sorted repertoires.

This TCR was sampled from a man aged 18 to 29 who received the YFV17D yellow fever vaccine. The specimen was PBMCs, collected more than 35 days after the first yellow fever vaccination. The chain links TRBV11-1 to TRBJ2-3, with D perhaps matching TRBD2 (5 bases). The CDR3 DNA follows: TGTGCCAGCAGCTTCCTAGCCCTCACAGATACGCAGTATTTT. Protein product: CASSFLALTDTQYF. The full variable domain, rest sourced from reference TRBV11-1 and TRBJ2-3, is EAEVAQSPRYKITEKSQAVAFWCDPISGHATLYWYRQILGQGPELLVQFQDESVVDDSQLPKDRFSAERLKGVDSTLKIQPAELGDSAMYLCASSFLALTDTQYFGPGTRLTVL.